The TCR beta chain described here comes from a study of blood T cell repertoires in COVID-19. The CDR3 is 14 residues long. Germline CDR1 and CDR2: SQVTM and ANQGSEA. After removal of 4 bases from V and 3 bases from J, the junction contained 6 bases not matched to a gene. Everyone who took part was 18 to 89 years old, and they came from some 23 US areas. Clinical histories supplied by participants themselves formed the basis of cohort assignment. In the 2 weeks before study entry, exposed participants met a COVID-19 case, which was PCR-confirmed or clinician-diagnosed. Assay used: immunoSEQ multiplex PCR; TCRdb lists only in-frame clones, some missing. Among 300,000 to 400,000 clones listed, about 85% were seen once.

V is TRBV29-1 and J is TRBJ2-1; 7 bases agree with TRBD2. The sample consisted of PBMCs or T cells enriched from blood (not recorded which). The TCR originated in a woman in her 30s who had been exposed to COVID-19. The CDR3 here is CSVASGVIYNEQFF. CDR3 nucleotide sequence: TGCAGCGTTGCGAGCGGGGTGATCTACAATGAGCAGTTCTTC.